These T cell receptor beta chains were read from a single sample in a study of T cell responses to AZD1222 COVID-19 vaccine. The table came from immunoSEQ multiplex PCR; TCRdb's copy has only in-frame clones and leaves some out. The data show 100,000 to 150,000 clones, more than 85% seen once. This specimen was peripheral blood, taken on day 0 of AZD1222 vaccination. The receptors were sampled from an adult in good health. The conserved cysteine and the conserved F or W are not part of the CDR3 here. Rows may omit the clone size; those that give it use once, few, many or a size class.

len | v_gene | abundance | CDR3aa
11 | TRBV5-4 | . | ASSPPGPYEQY
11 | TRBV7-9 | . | ASSLAPGGEQF
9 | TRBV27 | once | ASRAGRGYT
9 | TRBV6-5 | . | ASRNLVGYT
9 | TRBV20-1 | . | SARDLTGAH
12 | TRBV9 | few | ASSVGTEPYEQY
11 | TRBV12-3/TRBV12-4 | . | ASSLSVLNEDT
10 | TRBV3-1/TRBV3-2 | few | ASSPTGRYVF
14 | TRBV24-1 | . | ATSDTTGSDTGELF
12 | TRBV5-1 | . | ASSRGGTEYEQY
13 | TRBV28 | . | ASSAGTAYQETQY